This passage covers 14 T cell receptor beta chains from one sample sequenced in a study of vaccination and CD4 T cells after COVID-19. Treatment specified: roughly ten-day PBMC culture with coronavirus spike peptide pools or control peptides (ViraFEST assay). Sequencing of the DNA from cultured CD4+ T cells was carried out with the Oncomine TCR Beta short-read assay. MiXCR was run by TCRdb on the PCR reads, yielding one entry per CDR3 protein. The sample has 15,000 to 20,000 distinct CDR3 sequences; around 58% are singletons. No antigens are known for them. Sequencing was performed on CD4+ T cells from blood, cultured in vitro. Every receptor here comes from a human donor who had recovered from COVID-19.

This chain uses TRBV4-1 with TRBJ1-6; 9 positions match TRBD1. This CDR3 has 15 amino acids. Trimming cost V 4 bases and J 5 bases; bases outside gene matches: 3. Germline values: CDR1 MGHRA, CDR2 YSYEKL. The CDR3 here is CASSLRDRDNSPLHF. The CDR3 DNA is TGCGCCAGCAGCCTCCGGGACAGGGATAATTCACCCCTCCACTTT.

This clonotype was recorded once. The rearrangement uses TRBV5-4 and TRBJ1-1, with D unclear. The CDR3 totals 14 residues. Per the germline V gene, CDR1 is SGHNT and CDR2 is YYREEE (reference sequence). V was clipped by 4 bases and J by 0 bases, with 10 bases between them. This CDR3 is CASSTKTVNTEAFF. The CDR3 bases are TGTGCCAGCAGCACAAAGACCGTGAACACTGAAGCTTTCTTT. The full variable domain, rest sourced from reference TRBV5-4 and TRBJ1-1, is ETGVTQSPTHLIKTRGQQVTLRCSSQSGHNTVSWYQQALGQGPQFIFQYYREEENGRGNFPPRFSGLQFPNYSSELNVNALELDDSALYLCASSTKTVNTEAFFGQGTRLTVV.

The chain is built from TRBV7-9 and TRBJ1-6; no clear D gene. This CDR3 is 16 amino acids long. Trimming removed 6 bases at V and 8 bases at J, with 20 bases between. The germline gives CDR1 SEHNR, CDR2 FQNEAQ (reference sequence). CDR3 protein: CASRPSLSIGDSPLHF. Written as DNA, the CDR3 is TGTGCCAGCAGACCCTCATTGTCGATCGGGGATTCACCCCTCCACTTT.

The chain combines TRBV7-3 with TRBJ2-2; D tentatively fits TRBD1 or TRBD2 (6 bases each). Trimming took 0 bases from V and 6 from J, leaving 11 bases between them. Germline V CDR1 and CDR2: SGHTA, FQGTGA. The CDR3 spans 15 residues. The DNA for the CDR3 is TGTGCCAGCAGCTTAACGGGAAGGGGGGCCGGGGAGCTGTTTTTT. Encoded protein: CASSLTGRGAGELFF.

The V and J genes are TRBV6-1 and TRBJ2-3; 10 bases align to TRBD2. In germline, CDR1 is MNHNS, CDR2 SASEGT. CDR3 length: 13 amino acids. V lost 7 bases, J lost 4 bases, and 2 bases stayed unmatched. The CDR3 spells CASTLAGADTQYF. In nucleotides, the CDR3 is TGTGCCAGCACCCTAGCGGGAGCAGATACGCAGTATTTT.

The rearrangement links TRBV20-1 to TRBJ2-5; 7 nucleotides agree with TRBD1. The germline CDR1 and CDR2 sequences are DFQATT and SNEGSKA (reference sequence). CDR3 length: 13 amino acids. The V and J ends lost 3 bases and 4 bases, in that order; junction bases with no gene match: 5. Here the CDR3 DNA reads TGCAGTGCTAGTAGGGGGCAGGGAGAGACCCAGTACTTC. This codes for CSASRGQGETQYF.

The chain combines TRBV7-9 with TRBJ2-2; the D is unclear. Between the trimmed V and J ends, which lost 5 bases and 1 base, there was a span of 8 bases. Germline assignment: CDR1 SEHNR and CDR2 FQNEAQ (reference sequence). The CDR3 covers 14 residues. CDR3 in amino acids: CASSPWGNTGELFF. CDR3 coding DNA: TGTGCCAGCAGCCCCTGGGGGAACACCGGGGAGCTGTTTTTT.

The chain uses TRBV6-1 and TRBJ1-2; 8 positions agree with TRBD1. This CDR3 is 13 amino acids long. Per germline, CDR1 MNHNS and CDR2 SASEGT. Trimming removed 5 bases from V and 7 bases from J; junction bases left unmatched: 6. The CDR3 bases are TGTGCCAGCAGTAGCCAGGGGGCCGGTGGCTACACCTTC. The encoded protein is CASSSQGAGGYTF.

V usage is TRBV20-1 and J usage is TRBJ2-3, with D unclear. The CDR3 runs 11 residues. The V gene's germline CDR1 is DFQATT and CDR2 SNEGSKA (reference sequence). Between the trimmed V and J ends, which lost 3 bases and 8 bases, there was a span of 9 bases. This chain's CDR3 is CSASLPVTQYF. As DNA, the CDR3 is TGCAGTGCTAGTTTGCCGGTTACGCAGTATTTT.

The chain couples TRBV7-9 to TRBJ1-5; TRBD1 aligns across 12 bases. CDR1 and CDR2 (germline): SEHNR, FQNEAQ (reference sequence). The CDR3 runs to 15 residues. Germline trimming cut 4 bases from V and 5 bases from J; bases unmatched to any gene: 3. The CDR3 nucleotides read TGTGCCAGCAGCTCGGGACAGGGGGCATATCAGCCCCAGCATTTT. This gives the protein CASSSGQGAYQPQHF.

The chain employs TRBV20-1 and TRBJ2-7; tentative D call: TRBD2 (6 bases). Germline lookup yields CDR1 DFQATT and CDR2 SNEGSKA (reference sequence). This CDR3 has 15 residues. Trimming left V 0 bases short and J 0 bases short, with 12 bases between. CDR3 sequence (DNA): TGCAGTGCTAGAGATTCGCAGGGACTCTCCTACGAGCAGTACTTC. Translation gives CSARDSQGLSYEQYF.

This clonotype was counted a few times. The chain is built from TRBV24-1 and TRBJ1-1, with D possibly TRBD1 on 6 matching bases. Germline assignment: CDR1 KGHDR and CDR2 SFDVKD. This CDR3 contains 17 residues. Trimming pared 4 bases from V and 1 base from J, leaving 18 bases between. CDR3 nucleotides: TGTGCCACCAGTGACCGAAGACAGGCGCCGCAGAACACTGAAGCTTTCTTT. Translation: CATSDRRQAPQNTEAFF.

The rearrangement joins TRBV28 to TRBJ1-5; 10 positions agree with TRBD1. V lost 4 bases, J lost 0 bases, and 6 bases stayed unmatched. The CDR3 totals 17 residues. Germline V gene sequence: CDR1 MDHEN, CDR2 SYDVKM. CDR3 loop: CASSSGQGGSSNQPQHF. The DNA for the CDR3 is TGTGCCAGCAGTTCCGGACAGGGGGGGAGTAGCAATCAGCCCCAGCATTTT.

This chain connects TRBV6-1 to TRBJ1-5; TRBD1 matches 11 bases. CDR3 length equals 15 residues. CDR1 and CDR2 (germline): MNHNS, SASEGT. Trimming took 0 bases from V and 10 from J; bases not matched to a gene: 5. This chain's CDR3 is CASSEASGTGGPQHF. CDR3 DNA sequence: TGTGCCAGCAGTGAAGCGAGCGGGACAGGGGGTCCCCAGCATTTT.